This is a list of T cell receptor beta chains from one sample in a study of blood T cell repertoires in COVID-19. Clones were sequenced by immunoSEQ multiplex PCR, and TCRdb holds only the in-frame ones, with some missing. The repertoire holds about 170,000 clones, with around four fifths as singletons. The sample taken for sequencing was peripheral blood. Receptor source: a woman of 80 years or more with COVID-19, enrolled during active disease. CDR3s include the opening cysteine and the closing phenylalanine or tryptophan. The D gene is left open where the match is weak. Expanded clones are given a class, and other clones once, few, many or no size at all.

v_call: TRBV4-1
cdr3_length: 16
d_call: -
clone_size: -
j_call: TRBJ2-7
cdr3_aa: CASSHHSGGRSYEQYF
cdr3_nt: TGCGCCAGCAGCCACCACTCCGGAGGGCGTTCCTACGAGCAGTACTTC

v_call: TRBV5-6
cdr3_length: 14
d_call: TRBD1
clone_size: -
j_call: TRBJ1-1
cdr3_aa: CASSQPDRETEAFF
cdr3_nt: TGTGCCAGCAGCCAACCCGACAGGGAGACTGAAGCTTTCTTT

v_call: TRBV3-1/TRBV3-2
cdr3_length: 15
d_call: -
clone_size: -
j_call: TRBJ2-1
cdr3_aa: CASSQDRVSYNEQFF
cdr3_nt: TGTGCCAGCAGCCAAGACAGGGTATCCTACAATGAGCAGTTCTTC

v_call: TRBV7-2
cdr3_length: 15
d_call: TRBD2
clone_size: -
j_call: TRBJ2-7
cdr3_aa: CASSLIGGRIYEQYF
cdr3_nt: TGTGCCAGCAGCTTAATCGGCGGGAGAATATACGAGCAGTACTTC

v_call: TRBV7-8
cdr3_length: 14
d_call: -
clone_size: -
j_call: TRBJ1-5
cdr3_aa: CASKLGAANQPQHF
cdr3_nt: TGTGCCAGCAAACTTGGGGCCGCGAATCAGCCCCAGCATTTT

v_call: TRBV6-2/TRBV6-3
cdr3_length: 14
d_call: -
clone_size: -
j_call: TRBJ2-5
cdr3_aa: CASSYFGPRETQYF
cdr3_nt: TGTGCCAGCAGTTACTTTGGGCCTCGGGAGACCCAGTACTTC

v_call: TRBV5-1
cdr3_length: 14
d_call: TRBD1
clone_size: few
j_call: TRBJ1-2
cdr3_aa: CASSLTGGTYGYTF
cdr3_nt: TGCGCCAGCAGCTTGACAGGGGGCACCTATGGCTACACCTTC

v_call: TRBV6-1
cdr3_length: 14
d_call: TRBD1
clone_size: -
j_call: TRBJ1-2
cdr3_aa: CASSEPMQGAGYTF
cdr3_nt: TGTGCCAGCAGTGAACCGATGCAGGGGGCCGGCTACACCTTC

v_call: TRBV6-6
cdr3_length: 13
d_call: TRBD1
clone_size: -
j_call: TRBJ1-2
cdr3_aa: CASSAGGGDGYTF
cdr3_nt: TGTGCCAGCAGTGCCGGAGGGGGCGATGGCTACACCTTC

v_call: TRBV13
cdr3_length: 16
d_call: -
clone_size: -
j_call: TRBJ1-3
cdr3_aa: CASSLLGATSGNTIYF
cdr3_nt: TGTGCCAGCAGCTTATTGGGGGCGACCTCTGGAAACACCATATATTTT

v_call: TRBV7-8
cdr3_length: 16
d_call: -
clone_size: -
j_call: TRBJ2-4
cdr3_aa: CASSLRRAGTKNIQYF
cdr3_nt: TGTGCCAGCAGCTTGAGGAGGGCCGGGACCAAAAACATTCAGTACTTC